The clone carrying this T cell receptor beta chain was seen ten or more times. This sample was taken from a study of early T cells in non-severe SARS-CoV-2 infection. Study at large: Chains from this unsorted whole-blood bulk RNA could not be paired.

TCRdb passed the 5' RACE reads through MiXCR, listing each CDR3 protein once. This sample has 90,000 or so distinct CDR3 sequences, with under 15% found just once. This CDR3 has 13 residues. Germline values: CDR1 MGHDK, CDR2 SYGVNS. The V gene lost 6 bases and the J gene lost 6 bases, with 14 bases spanning the gap. The sequence was collected from an adult who was a healthcare worker with PCR-confirmed SARS-CoV-2 infection or an uninfected control (not recorded which). The chain couples TRBV25-1 to TRBJ1-1; D is unresolved. Sequencing used whole blood. The DNA of the CDR3 is TGTGCCAGCAGCCTAACGGGTATCTCTGAAGCTTTCTTT. It translates to CASSLTGISEAFF.